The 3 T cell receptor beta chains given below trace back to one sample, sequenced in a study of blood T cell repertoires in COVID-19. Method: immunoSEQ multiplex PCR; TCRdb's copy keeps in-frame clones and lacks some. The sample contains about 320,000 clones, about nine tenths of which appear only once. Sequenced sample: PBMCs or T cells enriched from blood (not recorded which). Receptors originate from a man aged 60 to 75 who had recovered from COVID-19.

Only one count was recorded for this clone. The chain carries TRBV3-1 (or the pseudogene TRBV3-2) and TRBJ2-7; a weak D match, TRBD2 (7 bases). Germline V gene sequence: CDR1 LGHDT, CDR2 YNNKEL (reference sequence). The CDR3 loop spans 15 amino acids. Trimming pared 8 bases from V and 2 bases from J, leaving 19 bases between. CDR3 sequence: CASSQRGGAPYEQYF. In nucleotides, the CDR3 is TGTGCCAGCTCACAGAGGGGGGGGGCCCCCTACGAGCAGTACTTC.

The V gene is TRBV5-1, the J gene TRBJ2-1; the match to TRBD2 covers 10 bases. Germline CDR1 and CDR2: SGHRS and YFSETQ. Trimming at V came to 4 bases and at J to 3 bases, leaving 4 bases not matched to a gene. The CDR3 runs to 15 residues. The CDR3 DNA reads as TGCGCCAGCAGCGTAGCGGGAGGAGACTACAATGAGCAGTTCTTC. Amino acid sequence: CASSVAGGDYNEQFF. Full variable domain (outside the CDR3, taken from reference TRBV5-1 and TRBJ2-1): KAGVTQTPRYLIKTRGQQVTLSCSPISGHRSVSWYQQTPGQGLQFLFEYFSETQRNKGNFPGRFSGRQFSNSRSEMNVSTLELGDSALYLCASSVAGGDYNEQFFGPGTRLTVL.

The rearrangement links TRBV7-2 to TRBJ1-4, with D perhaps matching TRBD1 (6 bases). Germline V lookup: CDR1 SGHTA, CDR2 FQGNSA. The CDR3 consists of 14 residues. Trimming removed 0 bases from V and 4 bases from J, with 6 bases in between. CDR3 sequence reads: CASSLAGGNEKLFF. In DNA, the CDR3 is TGTGCCAGCAGCTTAGCAGGGGGTAATGAAAAACTGTTTTTT.